Listed below are T cell receptor beta chains from one sample, sequenced in a study of blood T cell repertoires in COVID-19. Sequencing was performed with immunoSEQ multiplex PCR; in TCRdb, only in-frame clones are kept and a portion is missing. The table includes approximately 290,000 clones, 85% to 90% detected once. The sample consisted of peripheral blood. The receptors were sampled from a man aged 25-45 years with acute or convalescent COVID-19. The conserved cysteine and the conserved F or W are not part of the CDR3 here.

V: TRBV6-4; CDR3: ASSDHYYNEQF
V: TRBV10-1; CDR3: ASSESAGLNTEAF
V: TRBV3-1/TRBV3-2; CDR3: ASSQGFRGVSSGNTIY
V: TRBV5-5; CDR3: ASSFYPKGLNTEAF
V: TRBV24-1; CDR3: ATSVGQTGTDTQY
V: TRBV2; CDR3: ASSHQRNTGELF
V: TRBV9; CDR3: ASSEGQSDGNTIY
V: TRBV6-5; CDR3: ASSTSDTQY
V: TRBV10-1; CDR3: ASSMDFTGELF
V: TRBV11-2; CDR3: ASSLVGQGYTEAF
V: TRBV5-1; CDR3: ASSSKTGDNEKLF
V: TRBV19; CDR3: ASLNTQGYEQF
V: TRBV5-1; CDR3: ASREGDSGNTIY
V: TRBV10-2; CDR3: ASGSGSRTGELF
V: TRBV5-1; CDR3: ASSEGTGGNQPQH
V: TRBV3-1/TRBV3-2; CDR3: ASSQRTGTYNEQF
V: TRBV9; CDR3: ASSVRGTGVMKNTQY
V: TRBV4-1; CDR3: ASKGAGATDTQY
V: TRBV5-1; CDR3: ATSIGVSGNTIY
V: TRBV3-1/TRBV3-2; CDR3: ASESRTGAVN
V: TRBV6-5; CDR3: ASSFSGSRAYGYT
V: TRBV3-1/TRBV3-2; CDR3: ASSLAVKNSPLH
V: TRBV3-1/TRBV3-2; CDR3: ASSLLGGEQY
V: TRBV7-8; CDR3: ASSLDRSPDTQY
V: TRBV28; CDR3: ASTKGGGTQETQY
V: TRBV30; CDR3: AWMTRGSGYEQY
V: TRBV4-2; CDR3: ASSQGLAGDNEQF
V: TRBV28; CDR3: ASSYPAAGGEQY
V: TRBV5-1; CDR3: ASSPPGGPLLEEAF
V: TRBV27; CDR3: ASRRSRGSGGELF
V: TRBV7-9; CDR3: ASSSQGAMGGYT
V: TRBV4-1; CDR3: ASSQEGSGEETQY
V: TRBV5-4; CDR3: ASSLGTVQETQY
V: TRBV19; CDR3: ASRERELYGYT
V: TRBV19; CDR3: ASTGTGGHEQY
V: TRBV7-9; CDR3: ASSPARTGGYGYT
V: TRBV6-2/TRBV6-3; CDR3: ASSRAAGQGQPQH